This TCR beta chain was captured in a study of blood T cell repertoires in COVID-19. This CDR3 has 14 residues. The germline V gene has CDR1 KGHSH and CDR2 LQKENI. The J segment lost 5 bases and the V segment lost 2 bases, leaving 4 bases of the junction unmatched. TCRdb's table, derived via immunoSEQ multiplex PCR, lists solely in-frame clones and lacks some. The data contain 150,000 to 200,000 clones, about four fifths of them singletons. For this clone: This sample also contains other DNA sequences that code for the same CDR3.

The receptor's source is a man aged 50 to 59 who had recovered from COVID-19. This chain links TRBV18 with TRBJ2-5, with 8 bases matching TRBD1. The specimen sequenced was PBMCs or T cells enriched from blood (not recorded which). The CDR3 DNA follows: TGTGCCAGCTCACCAGGACAGGGTCGGGAGACCCAGTACTTC. It translates to CASSPGQGRETQYF. The whole variable domain, remainder taken from reference TRBV18 and TRBJ2-5, is NAGVMQNPRHLVRRRGQEARLRCSPMKGHSHVYWYRQLPEEGLKFMVYLQKENIIDESGMPKERFSAEFPKEGPSILRIQQVVRGDSAAYFCASSPGQGRETQYFGPGTRLLVL.